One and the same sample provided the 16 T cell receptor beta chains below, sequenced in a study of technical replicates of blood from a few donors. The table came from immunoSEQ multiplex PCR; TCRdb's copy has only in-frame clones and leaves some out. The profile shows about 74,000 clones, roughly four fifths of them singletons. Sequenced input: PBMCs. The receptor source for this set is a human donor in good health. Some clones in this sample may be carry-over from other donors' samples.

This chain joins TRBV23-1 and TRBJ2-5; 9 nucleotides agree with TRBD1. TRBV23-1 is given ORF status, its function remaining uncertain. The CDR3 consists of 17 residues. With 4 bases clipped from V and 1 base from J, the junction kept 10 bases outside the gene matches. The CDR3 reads CASSRYTGTGSQETQYF. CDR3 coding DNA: TGCGCCAGCAGTCGCTATACCGGGACAGGGTCCCAAGAGACCCAGTACTTC.

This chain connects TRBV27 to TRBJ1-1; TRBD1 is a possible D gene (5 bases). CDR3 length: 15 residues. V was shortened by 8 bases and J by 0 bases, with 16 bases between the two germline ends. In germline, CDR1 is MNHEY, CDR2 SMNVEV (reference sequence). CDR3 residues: CASSRAGSMNTEAFF. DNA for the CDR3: TGTGCCAGCTCAAGGGCAGGGTCGATGAACACTGAAGCTTTCTTT.

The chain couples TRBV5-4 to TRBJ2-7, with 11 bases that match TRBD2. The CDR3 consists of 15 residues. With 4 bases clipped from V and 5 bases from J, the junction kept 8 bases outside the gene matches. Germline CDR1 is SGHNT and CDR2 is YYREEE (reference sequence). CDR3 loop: CASSHKTSGAHEQYF. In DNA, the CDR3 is TGTGCCAGCAGCCATAAGACTAGCGGGGCCCACGAGCAGTACTTC.

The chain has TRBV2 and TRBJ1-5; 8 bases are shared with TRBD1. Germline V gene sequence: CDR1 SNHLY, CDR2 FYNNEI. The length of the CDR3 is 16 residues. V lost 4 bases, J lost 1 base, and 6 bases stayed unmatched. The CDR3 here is CASSGTGRGSNQPQHF. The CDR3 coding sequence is TGTGCCAGCAGTGGGACAGGGAGGGGAAGCAATCAGCCCCAGCATTTT.

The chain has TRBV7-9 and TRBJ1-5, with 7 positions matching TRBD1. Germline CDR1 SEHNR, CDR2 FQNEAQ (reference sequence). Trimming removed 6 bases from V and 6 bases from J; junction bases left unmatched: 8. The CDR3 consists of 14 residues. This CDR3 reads CASSSTGATQPQHF. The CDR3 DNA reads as TGTGCCAGCAGTTCTACAGGGGCGACTCAGCCCCAGCATTTT.

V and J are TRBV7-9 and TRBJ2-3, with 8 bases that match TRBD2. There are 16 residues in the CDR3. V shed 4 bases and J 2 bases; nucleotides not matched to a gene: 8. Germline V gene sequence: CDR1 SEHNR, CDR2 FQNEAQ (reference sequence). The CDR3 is CASSSERELNTDTQYF. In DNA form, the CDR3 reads TGTGCCAGCAGCTCTGAGCGGGAGTTAAACACAGATACGCAGTATTTT.

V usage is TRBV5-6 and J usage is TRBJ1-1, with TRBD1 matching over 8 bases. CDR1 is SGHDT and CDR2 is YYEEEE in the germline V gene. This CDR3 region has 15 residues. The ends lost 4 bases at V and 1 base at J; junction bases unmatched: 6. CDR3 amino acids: CASSAGQGRNTEAFF. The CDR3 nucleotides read TGTGCCAGCAGCGCCGGACAGGGCCGGAACACTGAAGCTTTCTTT.

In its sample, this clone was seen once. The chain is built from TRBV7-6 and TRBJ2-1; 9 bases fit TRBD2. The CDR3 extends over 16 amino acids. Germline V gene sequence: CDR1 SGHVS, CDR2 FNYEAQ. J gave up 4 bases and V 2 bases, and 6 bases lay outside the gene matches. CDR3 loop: CASSLLSSGEYNEQFF. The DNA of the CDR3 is TGTGCCAGCAGCTTACTTTCTAGCGGGGAGTACAATGAGCAGTTCTTC.

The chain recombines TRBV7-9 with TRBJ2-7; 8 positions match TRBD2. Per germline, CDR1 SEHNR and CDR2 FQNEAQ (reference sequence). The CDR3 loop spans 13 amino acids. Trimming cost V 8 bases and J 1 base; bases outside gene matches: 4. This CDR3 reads CASSERESYEQYF. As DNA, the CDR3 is TGTGCCAGCTCTGAGCGGGAGTCCTACGAGCAGTACTTC.

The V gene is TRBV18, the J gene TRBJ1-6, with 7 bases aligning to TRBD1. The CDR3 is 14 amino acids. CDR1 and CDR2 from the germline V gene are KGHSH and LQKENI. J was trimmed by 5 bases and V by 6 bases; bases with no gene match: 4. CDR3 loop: CASSPGQHNSPLHF. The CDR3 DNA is TGTGCCAGCTCCCCGGGACAGCATAATTCACCCCTCCACTTT.

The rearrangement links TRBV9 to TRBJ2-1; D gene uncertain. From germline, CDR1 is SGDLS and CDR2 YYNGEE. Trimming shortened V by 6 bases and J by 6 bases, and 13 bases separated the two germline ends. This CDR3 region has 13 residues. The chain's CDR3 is CASTMTTSNEQFF. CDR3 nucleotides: TGTGCCAGCACCATGACAACCTCCAATGAGCAGTTCTTC.

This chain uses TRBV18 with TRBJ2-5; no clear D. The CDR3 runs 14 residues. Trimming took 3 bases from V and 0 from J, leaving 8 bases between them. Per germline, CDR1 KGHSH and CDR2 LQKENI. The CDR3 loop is CASSPRRDQETQYF. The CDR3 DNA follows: TGTGCCAGCTCACCTAGGAGAGACCAAGAGACCCAGTACTTC.

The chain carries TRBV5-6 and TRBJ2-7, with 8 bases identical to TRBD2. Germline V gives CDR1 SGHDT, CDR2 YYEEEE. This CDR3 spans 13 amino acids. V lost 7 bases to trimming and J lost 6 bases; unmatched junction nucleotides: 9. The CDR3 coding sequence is TGTGCCAGCGGAGAACGGGGGGGGCTCGAGCAGTACTTC. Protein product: CASGERGGLEQYF.

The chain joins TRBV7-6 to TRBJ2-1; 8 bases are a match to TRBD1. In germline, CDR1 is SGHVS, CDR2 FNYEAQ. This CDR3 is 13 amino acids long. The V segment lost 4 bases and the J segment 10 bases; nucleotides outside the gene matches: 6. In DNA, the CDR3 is TGTGCCAGCAGCTATCCAGGGGGCTTGGAGCAGTTCTTC. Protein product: CASSYPGGLEQFF.

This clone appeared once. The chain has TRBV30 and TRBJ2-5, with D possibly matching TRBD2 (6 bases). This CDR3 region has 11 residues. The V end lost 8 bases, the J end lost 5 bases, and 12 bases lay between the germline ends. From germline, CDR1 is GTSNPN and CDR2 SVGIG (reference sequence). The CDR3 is CALRRAETQYF. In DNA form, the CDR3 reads TGTGCCCTTAGGAGGGCTGAGACCCAGTACTTC. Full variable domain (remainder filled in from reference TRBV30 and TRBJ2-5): SQTIHQWPATLVQPVGSPLSLECTVEGTSNPNLYWYRQAAGRGLQLLFYSVGIGQISSEVPQNLSASRPQDRQFILSSKKLLLSDSGFYLCALRRAETQYFGPGTRLLVL.

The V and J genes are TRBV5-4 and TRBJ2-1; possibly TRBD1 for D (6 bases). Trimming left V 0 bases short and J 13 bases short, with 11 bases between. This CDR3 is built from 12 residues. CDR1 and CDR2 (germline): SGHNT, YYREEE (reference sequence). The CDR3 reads CASSLDSGHQFF. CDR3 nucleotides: TGTGCCAGCAGCTTGGACTCGGGACACCAGTTCTTC.